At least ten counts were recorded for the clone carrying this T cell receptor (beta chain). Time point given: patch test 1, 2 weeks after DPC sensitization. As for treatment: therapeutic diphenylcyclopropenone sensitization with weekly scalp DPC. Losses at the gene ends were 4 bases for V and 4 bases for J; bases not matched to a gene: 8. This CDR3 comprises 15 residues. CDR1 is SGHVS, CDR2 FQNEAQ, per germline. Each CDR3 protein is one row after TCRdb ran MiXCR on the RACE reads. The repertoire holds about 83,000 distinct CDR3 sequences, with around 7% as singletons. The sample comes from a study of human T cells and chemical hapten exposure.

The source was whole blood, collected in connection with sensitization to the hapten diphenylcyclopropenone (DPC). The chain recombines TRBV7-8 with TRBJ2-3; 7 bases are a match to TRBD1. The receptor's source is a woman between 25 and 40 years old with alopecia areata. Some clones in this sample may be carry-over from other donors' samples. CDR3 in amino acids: CASSSARTGSDTQYF. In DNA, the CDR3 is TGTGCCAGCAGCTCCGCTCGGACAGGTTCAGATACGCAGTATTTT. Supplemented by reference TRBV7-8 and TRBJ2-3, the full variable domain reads GAGVSQSPRYKVAKRGQDVALRCDPISGHVSLFWYQQALGQGPEFLTYFQNEAQLDKSGLPSDRFFAERPEGSVSTLKIQRTQQEDSAVYLCASSSARTGSDTQYFGPGTRLTVL.